This T cell receptor beta chain was found in a study of vaccination and CD4 T cells after COVID-19. A note on this clonotype: Its antigen is currently unknown.

V lost 1 base and J lost 0, with 17 bases in between. The CDR3 loop spans 17 amino acids. The V gene's germline CDR1 is DFQATT and CDR2 SNEGSKA (reference sequence). The treatment denotes: approximately 10-day PBMC culture with coronavirus spike peptide pools or control peptides (ViraFEST assay). An Oncomine TCR Beta short-read assay was used to sequence the DNA from cultured CD4+ T cells. TCRdb fed the PCR reads into MiXCR, producing one record per CDR3 protein. The data hold some 16,000 distinct CDR3 sequences, with around 53% observed a single time. This sequence originates from a human donor who had recovered from COVID-19. The chain employs TRBV20-1 and TRBJ2-3; D could derive from TRBD1 or TRBD2 (6 bases each). Material for sequencing was CD4+ T cells from blood, cultured in vitro. The CDR3 nucleotides are TGCAGTGCTAGAGTCTTTCGGGGGACAACTAGCACAGATACGCAGTATTTT. It encodes CSARVFRGTTSTDTQYF.